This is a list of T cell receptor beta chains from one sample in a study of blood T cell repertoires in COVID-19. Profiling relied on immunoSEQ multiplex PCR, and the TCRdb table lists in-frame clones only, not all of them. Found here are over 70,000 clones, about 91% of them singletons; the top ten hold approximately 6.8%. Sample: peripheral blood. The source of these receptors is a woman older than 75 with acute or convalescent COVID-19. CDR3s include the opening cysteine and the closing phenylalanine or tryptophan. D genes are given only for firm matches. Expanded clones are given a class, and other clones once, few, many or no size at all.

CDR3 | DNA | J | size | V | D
CASSTVGDGYTF | TGTGCCAGTAGTACCGTAGGGGATGGCTACACCTTC | TRBJ1-2 | NA | TRBV19 | NA
CASTLIGGDTDTQYF | TGTGCCAGCACCCTAATCGGGGGGGACACAGATACGCAGTATTTT | TRBJ2-3 | NA | TRBV2 | TRBD2
CASSYFVSGELFF | TGTGCCAGCAGTTACTTCGTCAGCGGGGAGCTGTTTTTT | TRBJ2-2 | NA | TRBV6-2/TRBV6-3 | NA
CASSLVPGGLNTEAFF | TGCGCCAGCAGCTTGGTTCCAGGGGGTTTGAACACTGAAGCTTTCTTT | TRBJ1-1 | once | TRBV5-1 | TRBD1
CASSLAPGQMVYGYTF | TGTGCCAGCAGTTTGGCTCCGGGACAGATGGTCTATGGCTACACCTTC | TRBJ1-2 | NA | TRBV6-5 | TRBD1
CASSLGGRLQYF | TGTGCCAGCAGCTTGGGCGGGAGACTCCAGTACTTC | TRBJ2-7 | NA | TRBV5-6 | TRBD2
CAISEVRDEKLFF | TGTGCCATCAGTGAGGTGAGGGATGAAAAACTGTTTTTT | TRBJ1-4 | few | TRBV10-3 | NA
CASSIFTGDSGANVLTF | TGTGCCAGCAGCATCTTTACAGGGGACTCTGGGGCCAACGTCCTGACTTTC | TRBJ2-6 | once | TRBV27 | TRBD1
CASSLGAGSYEQYF | TGTGCCAGCAGCTTAGGGGCAGGTTCCTACGAGCAGTACTTC | TRBJ2-7 | once | TRBV11-2 | NA
CATSDPGGDTDTQYF | TGTGCCACCAGTGATCCGGGGGGAGACACAGATACGCAGTATTTT | TRBJ2-3 | NA | TRBV24-1 | TRBD2
CASSAGQGRLYGYTF | TGTGCCAGCAGCGCGGGACAGGGTAGGCTCTATGGCTACACCTTC | TRBJ1-2 | NA | TRBV5-4 | TRBD1
CASSHQPGQGPYNEQFF | TGTGCCAGCAGCCACCAACCGGGACAGGGCCCCTACAATGAGCAGTTCTTC | TRBJ2-1 | once | TRBV14 | TRBD1
CASSSRGSGGTDTQYF | TGTGCCAGCAGTAGTCGGGGGAGCGGGGGCACAGATACGCAGTATTTT | TRBJ2-3 | NA | TRBV2 | TRBD2
CASSVRGEDTDTQYF | TGTGCCAGCAGCGTTCGCGGGGAGGACACAGATACGCAGTATTTT | TRBJ2-3 | NA | TRBV9 | NA
CASSPPGGTAFF | TGTGCCAGCAGCCCGCCGGGGGGGACGGCTTTCTTT | TRBJ1-1 | NA | TRBV3-1/TRBV3-2 | NA
CASSDASGVVRTGELFF | TGTGCCAGTAGTGATGCTAGCGGGGTGGTGAGGACCGGGGAGCTGTTTTTT | TRBJ2-2 | NA | TRBV19 | TRBD2
CASSTQNREGWGQPQHF | TGTGCCAGTAGTACTCAGAACAGGGAGGGCTGGGGTCAGCCCCAGCATTTT | TRBJ1-5 | NA | TRBV19 | NA
CAISEDSRSSEQYF | TGTGCCATCAGTGAGGATAGCCGGTCCTCCGAGCAGTACTTC | TRBJ2-7 | NA | TRBV10-3 | NA
CASSRMTVTGQGIYGYTF | TGTGCCAGCAGCCGAATGACGGTCACGGGACAGGGGATTTATGGCTACACCTTC | TRBJ1-2 | once | TRBV13 | TRBD1
CATSDPTGGDGKLFF | TGTGCCACCAGTGATCCTACAGGGGGCGATGGAAAACTGTTTTTT | TRBJ1-4 | NA | TRBV24-1 | TRBD1
CASSVVAGGRDEQFF | TGTGCCAGCAGTGTAGTTGCGGGGGGTAGAGATGAGCAGTTCTTC | TRBJ2-1 | NA | TRBV7-3 | TRBD2